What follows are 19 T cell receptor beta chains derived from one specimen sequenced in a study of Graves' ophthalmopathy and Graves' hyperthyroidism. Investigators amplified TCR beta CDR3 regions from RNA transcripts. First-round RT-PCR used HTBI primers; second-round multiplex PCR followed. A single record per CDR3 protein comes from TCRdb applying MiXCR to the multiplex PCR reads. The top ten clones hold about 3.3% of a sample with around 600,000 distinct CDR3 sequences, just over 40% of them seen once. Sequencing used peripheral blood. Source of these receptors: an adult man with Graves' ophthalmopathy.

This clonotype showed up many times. The CDR3 protein is CASSQYRTNYGYTF. CDR3 DNA sequence: TGTGCCAGCAGTCAATACAGGACTAACTATGGCTACACCTTC. This chain links TRBV14 with TRBJ1-2; TRBD1 might be the D (5 bases). This CDR3 is 14 amino acids long. Trimming removed 6 bases at V and 0 bases at J, with 11 bases between. CDR1 and CDR2 (germline): SGHDN, FVKESK.

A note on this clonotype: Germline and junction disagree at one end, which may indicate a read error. CDR3 in DNA: TGTGCCAGCAGTTTAGGGCTTACTAGGTCAGACGAGCAGTACTTC. This gives the protein CASSLGLTRSDEQYF. The genes are TRBV7-9 and TRBJ2-7; D may be TRBD2 (5 bases). The CDR3 loop spans 15 amino acids. The germline gives CDR1 SEHNR, CDR2 FQNEAQ (reference sequence).

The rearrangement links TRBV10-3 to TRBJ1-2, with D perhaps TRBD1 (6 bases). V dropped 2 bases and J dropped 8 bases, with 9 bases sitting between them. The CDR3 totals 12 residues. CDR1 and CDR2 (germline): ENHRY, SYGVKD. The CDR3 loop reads CAISEDTGGYTF. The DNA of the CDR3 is TGTGCCATCAGTGAGGATACAGGGGGCTACACCTTC.

The CDR3: CASSPQGAVYEQYF. DNA for the CDR3: TGTGCCAGCTCACCACAGGGTGCGGTTTACGAGCAGTACTTC. The chain employs TRBV7-9 and TRBJ2-7, with D possibly being TRBD1 (6 bases). V was clipped by 8 bases and J by 4 bases, with 18 bases between them. Germline-derived CDR1 and CDR2 are SEHNR and FQNEAQ (reference sequence). The CDR3 runs 14 residues.

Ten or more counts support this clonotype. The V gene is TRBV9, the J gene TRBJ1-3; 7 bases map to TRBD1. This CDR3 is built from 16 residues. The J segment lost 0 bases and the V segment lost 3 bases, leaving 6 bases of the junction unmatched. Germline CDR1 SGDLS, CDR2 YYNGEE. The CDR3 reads CASSDPRTGSGNTIYF. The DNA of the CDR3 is TGTGCCAGCAGCGATCCCCGGACAGGCTCTGGAAACACCATATATTTT. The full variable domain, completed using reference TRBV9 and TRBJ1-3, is DSGVTQTPKHLITATGQRVTLRCSPRSGDLSVYWYQQSLDQGLQFLIQYYNGEERAKGNILERFSAQQFPDLHSELNLSSLELGDSALYFCASSDPRTGSGNTIYFGEGSWLTVV.

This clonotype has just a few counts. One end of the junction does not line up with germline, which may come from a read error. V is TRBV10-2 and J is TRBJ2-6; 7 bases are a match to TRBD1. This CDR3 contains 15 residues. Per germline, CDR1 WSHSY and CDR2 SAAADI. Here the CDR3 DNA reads TGTGCCAGCAGACCTACAGGGGCTGGGGCCAACGTCCTGACTTTC. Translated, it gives CASRPTGAGANVLTF.

The CDR3 is CASSHPSLPGPSYGYTF. CDR3 nucleotide sequence: TGTGCCAGCAGCCACCCCTCCCTTCCGGGACCGAGCTATGGCTACACCTTC. This chain joins TRBV12-3 or TRBV12-4 and TRBJ1-2; weak D call: TRBD1 (5 bases). This CDR3 region has 17 residues. V dropped 6 bases and J dropped 4 bases, with 24 bases sitting between them.

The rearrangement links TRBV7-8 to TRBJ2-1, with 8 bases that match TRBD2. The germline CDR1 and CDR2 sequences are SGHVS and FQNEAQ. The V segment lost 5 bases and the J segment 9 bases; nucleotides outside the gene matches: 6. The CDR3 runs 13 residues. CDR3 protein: CASSRASGFEQFF. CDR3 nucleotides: TGTGCCAGCAGCCGCGCTAGCGGGTTTGAGCAGTTCTTC.

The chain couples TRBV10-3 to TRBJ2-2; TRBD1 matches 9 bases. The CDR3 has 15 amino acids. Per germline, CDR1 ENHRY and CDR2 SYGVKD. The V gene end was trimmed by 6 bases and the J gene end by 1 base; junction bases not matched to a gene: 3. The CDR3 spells CAISAGQGNTGELFF. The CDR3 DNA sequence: TGTGCCATCAGCGCGGGACAGGGGAACACCGGGGAGCTGTTTTTT.

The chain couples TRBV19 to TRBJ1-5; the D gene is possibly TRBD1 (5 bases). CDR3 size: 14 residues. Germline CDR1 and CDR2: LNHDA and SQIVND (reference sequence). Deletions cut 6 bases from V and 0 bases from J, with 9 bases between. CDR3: CASSGTLSNQPQHF. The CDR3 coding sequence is TGTGCCAGTAGCGGGACTCTTAGCAATCAGCCCCAGCATTTT.

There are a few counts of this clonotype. The CDR3 nucleotides are TGCGCCAGCAGCTTCACAGGGGGCCTCGCAACCTACGAGCAGTACTTC. This translates into CASSFTGGLATYEQYF. The V gene is TRBV5-1, the J gene TRBJ2-7; 9 bases match TRBD1. The CDR3 has 16 residues. J lost 2 bases, V lost 2 bases, and 8 bases had no gene match. In germline, CDR1 is SGHRS, CDR2 YFSETQ. Using reference TRBV5-1 and TRBJ2-7 for the parts outside the CDR3, the full variable domain is KAGVTQTPRYLIKTRGQQVTLSCSPISGHRSVSWYQQTPGQGLQFLFEYFSETQRNKGNFPGRFSGRQFSNSRSEMNVSTLELGDSALYLCASSFTGGLATYEQYFGPGTRLTVT.

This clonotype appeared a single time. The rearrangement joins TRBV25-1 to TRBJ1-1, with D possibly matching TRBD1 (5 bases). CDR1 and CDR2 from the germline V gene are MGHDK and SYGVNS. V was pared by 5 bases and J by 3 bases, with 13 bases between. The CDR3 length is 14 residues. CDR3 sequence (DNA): TGTGCCAGCAGTTTACGGGGGTCTTACACTGAAGCTTTCTTT. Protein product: CASSLRGSYTEAFF.

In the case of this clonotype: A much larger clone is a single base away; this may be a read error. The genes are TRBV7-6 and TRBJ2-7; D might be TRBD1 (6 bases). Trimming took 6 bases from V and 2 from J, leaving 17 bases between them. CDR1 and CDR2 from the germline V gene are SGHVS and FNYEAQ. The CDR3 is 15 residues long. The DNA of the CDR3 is TGTGCCAGCAGATTACGACAGGACTCTACCTACGAGCAGTACTTC. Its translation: CASRLRQDSTYEQYF.

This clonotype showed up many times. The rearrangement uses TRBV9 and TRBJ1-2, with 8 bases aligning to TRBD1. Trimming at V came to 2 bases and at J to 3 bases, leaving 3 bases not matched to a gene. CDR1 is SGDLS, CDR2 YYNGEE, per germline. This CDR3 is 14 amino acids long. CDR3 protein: CASSVDRDYYGYTF. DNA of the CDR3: TGTGCCAGCAGCGTGGACAGGGACTACTATGGCTACACCTTC.

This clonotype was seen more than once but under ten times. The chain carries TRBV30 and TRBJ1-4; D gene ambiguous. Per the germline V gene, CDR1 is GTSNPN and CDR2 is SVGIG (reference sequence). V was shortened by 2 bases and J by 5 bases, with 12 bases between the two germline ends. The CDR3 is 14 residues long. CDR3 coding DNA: TGTGCCTGGAGTCCAAACGGACCGAATGAAAAACTGTTTTTT. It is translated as CAWSPNGPNEKLFF.

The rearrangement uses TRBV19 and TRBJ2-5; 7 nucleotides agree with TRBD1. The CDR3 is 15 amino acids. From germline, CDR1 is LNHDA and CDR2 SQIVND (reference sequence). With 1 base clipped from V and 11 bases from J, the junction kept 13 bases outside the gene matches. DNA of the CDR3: TGTGCCAGTAGTATAGTCGACAGGGACACCGGGGAGCAGTACTTC. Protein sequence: CASSIVDRDTGEQYF.

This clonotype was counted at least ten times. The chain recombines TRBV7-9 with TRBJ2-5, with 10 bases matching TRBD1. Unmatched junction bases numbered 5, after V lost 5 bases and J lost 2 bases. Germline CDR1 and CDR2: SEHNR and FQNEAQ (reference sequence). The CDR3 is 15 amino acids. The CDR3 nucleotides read TGTGCCAGCAGCCTCGGGACAGGGGTTCAAGAGACCCAGTACTTC. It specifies CASSLGTGVQETQYF.

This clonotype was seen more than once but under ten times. DNA for the CDR3: TGTGCCAGCAGACTAGCGACTACCTCCCTCGAGCAGTACTTC. Amino acid sequence: CASRLATTSLEQYF. The chain couples TRBV12-3 or TRBV12-4 to TRBJ2-7; 7 bases match TRBD2. V lost 6 bases and J lost 6; bases outside the gene matches: 11. CDR3 length: 14 residues.

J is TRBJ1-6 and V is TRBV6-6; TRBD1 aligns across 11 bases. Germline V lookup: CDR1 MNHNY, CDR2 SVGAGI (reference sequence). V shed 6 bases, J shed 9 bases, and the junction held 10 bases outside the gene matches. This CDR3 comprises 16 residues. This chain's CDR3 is CASRGLDRGPSSPLHF. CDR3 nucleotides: TGTGCCAGCAGGGGACTGGACAGGGGGCCATCTTCACCCCTCCACTTT.